This TCR beta chain was sequenced for a study of cytomegalovirus exposure and HLA in healthy donors. Study observations and caveats: As a later analysis showed, a missense DCLRE1C variant was linked to trimming of TCR beta V- and J-genes. When analyzed later, the rates of TCR association showed variation by HLA locus, with DRB1 the most and HLA-C the fewest. For presence/absence analyses, sequencing depth was assumed to be roughly uniform across donors. Earlier analysis looked at TCR beta V segments, and most were productive about 87% or about 30% of the time.

Trimming cost V 10 bases and J 6 bases; bases outside gene matches: 12. Per germline, CDR1 MDHEN and CDR2 SYDVKM. The CDR3 covers 15 residues. The PCR ran on 60 Vbeta and 13 Jbeta primers. The data were produced by immunoSEQ multiplex PCR, yet TCRdb's version contains in-frame clones alone and is incomplete. The sample has about 150,000 clones; 70% to 85% are singletons. As regards this clone: As yet, its antigen is unknown.

The material sequenced was PBMCs. The TCR sequence derives from a male donor in good health and CMV-seronegative. The rearrangement links TRBV28 to TRBJ2-2; TRBD1 agrees at 9 bases. CDR3 sequence: CATPGTGSRAGELFF. The CDR3 coding sequence is TGTGCCACCCCCGGGACAGGGTCCAGGGCCGGGGAGCTGTTTTTT. Looking up the rest from reference TRBV28 and TRBJ2-2 gives the full variable domain: DVKVTQSSRYLVKRTGEKVFLECVQDMDHENMFWYRQDPGLGLRLIYFSYDVKMKEKGDIPEGYSVSREKKERFSLILESASTNQTSMYLCATPGTGSRAGELFFGEGSRLTVL.